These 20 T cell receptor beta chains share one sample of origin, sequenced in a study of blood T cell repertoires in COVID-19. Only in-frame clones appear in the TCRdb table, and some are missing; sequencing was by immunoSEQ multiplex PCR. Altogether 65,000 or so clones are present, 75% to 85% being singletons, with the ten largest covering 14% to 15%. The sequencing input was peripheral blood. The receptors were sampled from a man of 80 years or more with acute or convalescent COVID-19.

CDR3 sequence (DNA): TGCGCCAGCAGCATGGGACAGGGCCTGGACTATGGCTACACCTTC. It translates to CASSMGQGLDYGYTF. The rearrangement uses TRBV5-1 and TRBJ1-2, with 9 bases matching TRBD1. The CDR3 has 15 amino acids. CDR1 and CDR2 (germline): SGHRS, YFSETQ. V lost 4 bases and J lost 3; bases outside the gene matches: 7.

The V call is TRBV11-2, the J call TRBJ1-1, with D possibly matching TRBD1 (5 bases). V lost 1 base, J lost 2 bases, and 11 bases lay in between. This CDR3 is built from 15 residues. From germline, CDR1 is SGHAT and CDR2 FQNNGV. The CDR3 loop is CASSLVAGLNTEAFF. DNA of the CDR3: TGTGCCAGCAGCTTAGTGGCGGGACTCAACACTGAAGCTTTCTTT.

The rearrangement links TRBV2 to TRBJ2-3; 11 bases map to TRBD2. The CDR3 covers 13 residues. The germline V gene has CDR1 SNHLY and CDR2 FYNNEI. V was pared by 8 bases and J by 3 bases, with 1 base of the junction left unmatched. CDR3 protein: CASGLAGTDTQYF. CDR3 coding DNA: TGTGCCAGCGGACTAGCGGGTACAGATACGCAGTATTTT. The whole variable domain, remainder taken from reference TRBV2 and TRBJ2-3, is EPEVTQTPSHQVTQMGQEVILRCVPISNHLYFYWYRQILGQKVEFLVSFYNNEISEKSEIFDDQFSVERPDGSNFTLKIRSTKLEDSAMYFCASGLAGTDTQYFGPGTRLTVL.

In DNA, the CDR3 is TGTGCCAGCACCGGGACTATTAGTGGGGTTGAGCAGTTCTTC. Its translation is CASTGTISGVEQFF. V and J are TRBV3-1 (or the pseudogene TRBV3-2) and TRBJ2-1; 7 bases match TRBD2. The CDR3 consists of 14 residues. Germline V gene sequence: CDR1 LGHDT, CDR2 YNNKEL (reference sequence). Trimming removed 7 bases from V and 9 bases from J; junction bases left unmatched: 12.

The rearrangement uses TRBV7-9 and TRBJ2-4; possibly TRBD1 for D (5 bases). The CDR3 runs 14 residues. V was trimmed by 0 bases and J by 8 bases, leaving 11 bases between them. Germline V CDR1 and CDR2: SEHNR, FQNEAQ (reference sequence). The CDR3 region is CASSLAAGIDIQYF. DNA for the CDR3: TGTGCCAGCAGCTTAGCGGCAGGGATCGACATTCAGTACTTC.

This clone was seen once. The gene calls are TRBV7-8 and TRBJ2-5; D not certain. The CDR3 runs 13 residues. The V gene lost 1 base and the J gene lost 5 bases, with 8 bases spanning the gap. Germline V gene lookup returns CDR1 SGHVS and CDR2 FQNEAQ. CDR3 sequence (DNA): TGTGCCAGCAGCTTAGAGCGCGCGGAGACCCAGTACTTC. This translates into CASSLERAETQYF.

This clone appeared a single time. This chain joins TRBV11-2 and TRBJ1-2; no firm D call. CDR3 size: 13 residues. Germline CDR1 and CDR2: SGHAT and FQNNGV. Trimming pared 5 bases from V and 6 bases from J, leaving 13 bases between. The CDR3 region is CASSEGLRDGYTF. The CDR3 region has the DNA TGTGCCAGCAGCGAAGGGTTGCGGGATGGCTACACCTTC. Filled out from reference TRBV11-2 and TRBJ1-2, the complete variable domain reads EAGVAQSPRYKIIEKRQSVAFWCNPISGHATLYWYQQILGQGPKLLIQFQNNGVVDDSQLPKDRFSAERLKGVDSTLKIQPAKLEDSAVYLCASSEGLRDGYTFGSGTRLTVV.

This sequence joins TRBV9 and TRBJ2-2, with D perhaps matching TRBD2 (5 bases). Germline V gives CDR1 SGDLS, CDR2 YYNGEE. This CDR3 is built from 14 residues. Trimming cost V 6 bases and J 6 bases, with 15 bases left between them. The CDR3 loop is CASTLDPEAGELFF. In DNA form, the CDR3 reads TGTGCCAGCACCCTCGACCCGGAGGCCGGGGAGCTGTTTTTT.

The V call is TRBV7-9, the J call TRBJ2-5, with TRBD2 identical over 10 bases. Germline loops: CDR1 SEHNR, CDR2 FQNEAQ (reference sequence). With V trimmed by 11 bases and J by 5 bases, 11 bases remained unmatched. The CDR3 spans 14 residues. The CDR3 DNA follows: TGTGCCGAAGCGAGCGGGACTAGCGCCGAGACCCAGTACTTC. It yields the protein CAEASGTSAETQYF.

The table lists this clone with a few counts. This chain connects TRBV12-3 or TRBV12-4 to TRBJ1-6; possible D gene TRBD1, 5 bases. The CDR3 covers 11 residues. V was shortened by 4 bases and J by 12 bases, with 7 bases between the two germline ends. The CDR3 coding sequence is TGTGCCAGCAGTTCCGGGGGACCCCTCCACTTT. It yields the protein CASSSGGPLHF.

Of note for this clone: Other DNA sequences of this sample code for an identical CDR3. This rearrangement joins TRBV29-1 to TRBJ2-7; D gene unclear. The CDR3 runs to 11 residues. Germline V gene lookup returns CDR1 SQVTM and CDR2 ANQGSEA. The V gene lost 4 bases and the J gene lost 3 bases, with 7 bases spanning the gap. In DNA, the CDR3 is TGCAGCGTTGGCGGTTACTACGAGCAGTACTTC. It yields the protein CSVGGYYEQYF.

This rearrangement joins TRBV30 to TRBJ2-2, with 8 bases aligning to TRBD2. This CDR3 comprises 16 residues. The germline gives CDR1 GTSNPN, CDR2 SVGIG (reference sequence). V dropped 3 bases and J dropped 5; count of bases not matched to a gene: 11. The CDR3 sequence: CAWSADRGGGTGELFF. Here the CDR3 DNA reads TGTGCCTGGAGCGCCGACCGGGGGGGCGGAACCGGGGAGCTGTTTTTT.

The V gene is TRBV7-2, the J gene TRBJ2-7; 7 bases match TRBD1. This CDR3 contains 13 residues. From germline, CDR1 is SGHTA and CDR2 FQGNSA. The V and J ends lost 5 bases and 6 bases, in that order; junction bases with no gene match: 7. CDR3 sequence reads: CASSEGTVREQYF. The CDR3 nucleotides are TGTGCCAGCAGCGAAGGGACAGTCCGCGAGCAGTACTTC.

This chain's CDR3 is CASSSRQGWNEQFF. The CDR3 DNA sequence: TGTGCCAGCAGCTCCCGACAGGGTTGGAATGAGCAGTTCTTC. The gene calls are TRBV2 and TRBJ2-1, with 7 bases matching TRBD1. The CDR3 runs to 14 residues. Germline V lookup: CDR1 SNHLY, CDR2 FYNNEI. Trimming removed 6 bases from V and 7 bases from J; junction bases left unmatched: 9.

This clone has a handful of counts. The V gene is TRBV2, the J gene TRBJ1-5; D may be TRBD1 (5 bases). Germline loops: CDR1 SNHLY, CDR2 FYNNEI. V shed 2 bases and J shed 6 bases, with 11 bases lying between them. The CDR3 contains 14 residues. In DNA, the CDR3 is TGTGCCAGCAGTGAATACAGGCAGAGTCAGCCCCAGCATTTT. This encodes CASSEYRQSQPQHF. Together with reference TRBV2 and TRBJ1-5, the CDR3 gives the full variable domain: EPEVTQTPSHQVTQMGQEVILRCVPISNHLYFYWYRQILGQKVEFLVSFYNNEISEKSEIFDDQFSVERPDGSNFTLKIRSTKLEDSAMYFCASSEYRQSQPQHFGDGTRLSIL.

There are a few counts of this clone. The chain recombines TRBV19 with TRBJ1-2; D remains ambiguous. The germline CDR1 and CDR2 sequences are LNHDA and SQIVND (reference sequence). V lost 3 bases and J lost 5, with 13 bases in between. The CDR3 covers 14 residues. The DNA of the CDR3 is TGTGCCAGTAGTATGAATGAGGTTTTGTATGGCTACACCTTC. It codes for CASSMNEVLYGYTF.

CDR3 protein: CASSRDNSPLHF. The CDR3 bases are TGCGCCAGCTCGAGGGATAATTCACCCCTCCACTTT. The chain is built from TRBV10-1 and TRBJ1-6; D remains unclear. V was pared by 8 bases and J by 5 bases, with 7 bases between. Germline assignment: CDR1 WNHNN and CDR2 SYGVQD (reference sequence). The length of the CDR3 is 12 residues.

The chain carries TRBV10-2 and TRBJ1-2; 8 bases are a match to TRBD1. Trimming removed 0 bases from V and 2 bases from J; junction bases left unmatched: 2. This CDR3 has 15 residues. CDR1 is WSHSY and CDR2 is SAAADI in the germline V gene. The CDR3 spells CASSESRTGNYGYTF. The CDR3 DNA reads TGCGCCAGCAGTGAGTCGAGGACAGGGAACTATGGCTACACCTTC.

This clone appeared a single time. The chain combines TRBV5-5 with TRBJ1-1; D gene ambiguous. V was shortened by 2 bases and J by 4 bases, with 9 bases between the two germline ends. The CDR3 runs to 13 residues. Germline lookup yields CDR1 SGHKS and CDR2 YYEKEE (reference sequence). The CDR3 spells CASSFSGPTEAFF. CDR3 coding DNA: TGTGCCAGCAGCTTTTCAGGCCCCACTGAAGCTTTCTTT.

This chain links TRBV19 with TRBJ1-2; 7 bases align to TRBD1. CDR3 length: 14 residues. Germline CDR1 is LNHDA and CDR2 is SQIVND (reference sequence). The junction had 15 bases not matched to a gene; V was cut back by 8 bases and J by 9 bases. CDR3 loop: CASRHQTGSRSYTF. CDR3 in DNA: TGTGCCAGTCGACACCAGACAGGGTCTCGGAGCTACACCTTC.